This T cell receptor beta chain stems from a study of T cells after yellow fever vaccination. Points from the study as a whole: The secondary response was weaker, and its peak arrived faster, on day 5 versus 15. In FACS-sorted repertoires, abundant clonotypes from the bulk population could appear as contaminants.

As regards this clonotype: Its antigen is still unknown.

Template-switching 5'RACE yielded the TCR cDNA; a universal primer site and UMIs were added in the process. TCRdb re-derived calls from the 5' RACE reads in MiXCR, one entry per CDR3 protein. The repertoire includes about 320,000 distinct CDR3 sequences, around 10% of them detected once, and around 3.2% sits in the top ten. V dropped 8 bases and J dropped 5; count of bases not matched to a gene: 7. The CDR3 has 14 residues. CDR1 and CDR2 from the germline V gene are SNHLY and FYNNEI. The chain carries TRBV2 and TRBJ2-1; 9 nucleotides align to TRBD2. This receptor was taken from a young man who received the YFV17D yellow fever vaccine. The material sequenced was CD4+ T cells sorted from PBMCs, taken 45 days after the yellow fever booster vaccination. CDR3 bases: TGTGCCAGCGAATTTAGCGGGGGAGACAATGAGCAGTTCTTC. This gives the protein CASEFSGGDNEQFF.